This TCR beta chain was found in a study of memory CD4+ T cells and cytomegalovirus serostatus. Profiled with immunoSEQ multiplex PCR; TCRdb holds only in-frame clones, not every one. This sample yields some 48,000 clones, of which around four fifths are seen a single time; approximately 0.96% belongs to the top ten. Single viable CD3+CD4+CD8-CD45RO+ cells were sorted as the memory CD4+ T cells. Total CD4+ T cells were enriched by CD4 positive selection. General study points: A US-trained random forest predicted CMV serostatus with median AUC roughly 0.9.

Of note for this clone: The antigen remains undetermined.

V was pared by 0 bases and J by 5 bases, with 8 bases between. Germline-derived CDR1 and CDR2 are WSHSY and SAAADI. This CDR3 is 14 amino acids long. The clonotype originates from an adult in good health and CMV-seronegative. The sequenced material came from memory CD4+ T cells from blood. This chain links TRBV10-2 with TRBJ1-5; D is perhaps TRBD1 (5 bases). The CDR3 is CASSESQGDQPQHF. CDR3 DNA sequence: TGCGCCAGCAGTGAGTCGCAGGGAGATCAGCCCCAGCATTTT.